This entry is about one T cell receptor (beta chain). Antigen: not known. Primers: 60 Vbeta forward and 13 Jbeta reverse. The protocol was immunoSEQ multiplex PCR, while the TCRdb copy is restricted to in-frame clones and leaves out a portion. The sample lists about 200,000 clones, 80% to 85% occurring once. The sample belongs to a study of cytomegalovirus exposure and HLA in healthy donors. In the study overall: HLA-typed donors contributed 65 million to 85 million unique TCRs, which were held in an early data release. Notes on the study in general: The investigators catalogued some 160 TCR beta chains as cytomegalovirus-associated. Among the sequence variants, a highly shared cluster was likely an artifact of sequencing.

This CDR3 has 11 amino acids. Deletions cut 1 base from V and 5 bases from J, with 3 bases between. Germline CDR1 and CDR2: DFQATT and SNEGSKA (reference sequence). This receptor was identified in a woman between 40 and 55 years old in good health and CMV-seronegative. The V call is TRBV20-1, the J call TRBJ2-1; D call uncertain. Sequencing was performed on PBMCs. Here the CDR3 DNA reads TGCAGTGCTAGAGCTCACAATGAGCAGTTCTTC. The encoded protein is CSARAHNEQFF.